Listed below are T cell receptor beta chains from one sample, sequenced in a study of T cells in Graves' hyperthyroidism and ophthalmopathy. Using its own MiXCR run on the multiplex PCR reads, TCRdb lists one record per CDR3 protein. Among about 410,000 distinct CDR3 sequences listed, about 14% were seen once. Source material: blood. Receptor source: a woman aged 25 to 39 with Graves' ophthalmopathy. Both conserved end residues are part of each CDR3. The D gene is left open where the match is weak. Size values are once, few and many counts, or a class for expanded clones, and some rows have none.

TRBD1 TRBJ1-5 TRBV16 15 NA TGTGCCAGCAGCCGCCCTGGGACAGGGCGTCAGCCCCAGCATTTT CASSRPGTGRQPQHF
TRBD1 TRBJ2-7 TRBV10-2 13 many TGCGCCAGCGCGGGGACAGGGGTATGGGAGCAGTACTTC CASAGTGVWEQYF
NA TRBJ1-1 TRBV6-2/TRBV6-3 11 NA TGTGCCAGCAGTTACAGGGCTGAAGCTTTCTTT CASSYRAEAFF
NA TRBJ1-3 TRBV9 16 NA TGTGCCAGCAGCGCCGCGGGGACGACCTCTGGAAACACCATATATTTT CASSAAGTTSGNTIYF
NA TRBJ2-2 TRBV24-1 12 many TGTGCCACCCGTCAGGTTGCCGGGGAGCTGTTTTTT CATRQVAGELFF
NA TRBJ2-1 TRBV30 15 many TGTGCCTGGACGACAGGACTCCGCTCCTACAATGAGCAGTTCTTC CAWTTGLRSYNEQFF
NA TRBJ1-2 TRBV18 15 many TGTGCCAGCTCACCACCGGCGGGGGATAGTTATGGCTACACCTTC CASSPPAGDSYGYTF
TRBD1 TRBJ1-5 TRBV2 14 many TGTGCCAGCAAAAATCAGGGGGGCAATCAGCCCCAGCATTTT CASKNQGGNQPQHF
NA TRBJ2-4 TRBV7-2 16 many TGTGCCAGCAGCTTAGCGGGGGGTGCTGTCAAAAACATTCAGTACTTC CASSLAGGAVKNIQYF
TRBD2 TRBJ2-7 TRBV7-2 16 many TGTGCCAGCAGCCCAGCGGGGGGTAGAGGGCAATACGAGCAGTACTTC CASSPAGGRGQYEQYF
TRBD1 TRBJ2-3 TRBV3-1 16 many TGTGCCAGCAGCCAAACCGGGACAGGGGGCTTGGATACGCAGTATTTT CASSQTGTGGLDTQYF
NA TRBJ1-4 TRBV29-1 13 NA TGCAGCGTTGAAGATGGAGGTAGTGAAAAACTGTTTTTT CSVEDGGSEKLFF
TRBD1 TRBJ1-1 TRBV30 13 many TGTGCCTGGAATTGGGACAGAAACACTGAAGCTTTCTTT CAWNWDRNTEAFF
NA TRBJ2-5 TRBV20-1 12 NA TGCAGTGGTACACCTGGGCAAGAGACCCAGTACTTC CSGTPGQETQYF
NA TRBJ2-7 TRBV7-9 12 many TGTGCCAGCAGCTTTGACGATTACGAGCAGTACTTC CASSFDDYEQYF
TRBD2 TRBJ2-1 TRBV7-2 14 many TGTGCCAGCAGCTTAGGGGCGGGGGGTGGTGAGCAGTTCTTC CASSLGAGGGEQFF
TRBD1 TRBJ1-1 TRBV4-1 16 many TGCGCCAGCAGCCAGCCCGGACAGGGACGGAACACTGAAGCTTTCTTT CASSQPGQGRNTEAFF
NA TRBJ1-5 TRBV2 15 many TGTGCCAGCAGTGAGCAGGGATTCGGCAATCAGCCCCAGCATTTT CASSEQGFGNQPQHF
NA TRBJ1-6 TRBV10-3 15 many TGTGCCTCCCGGAAAAGCGAGGGCCCAAGGACACCCCTCCACTTT CASRKSEGPRTPLHF
NA TRBJ2-5 TRBV20-1 14 NA TGCAGTGCTTGGGCCGGGACAAACAAAGAGACCCAGTACTTC CSAWAGTNKETQYF
TRBD1 TRBJ2-3 TRBV27 14 many TGTGCCAGCAGTTTCGAGACAGGGTTAGATACGCAGTATTTT CASSFETGLDTQYF
NA TRBJ1-4 TRBV7-2 16 many TGTGCCAGCAGCTTACTCCCAATCAGAGGGAATGAAAAACTGTTTTTT CASSLLPIRGNEKLFF
NA TRBJ2-1 TRBV5-1 15 many TGCGCCAGCAGCTTCCCCAGGAGCTCCTACAATGAGCAGTTCTTC CASSFPRSSYNEQFF
TRBD2 TRBJ2-5 TRBV20-1 16 many TGCAGTGCTAGACCGGCTAGCGGGGGTCGCCAAGAGACCCAGTACTTC CSARPASGGRQETQYF
TRBD1 TRBJ2-7 TRBV5-1 13 many TGCGCCAGCTACCGGGACAGGGGCGACGAGCAGTACTTC CASYRDRGDEQYF
NA TRBJ2-5 TRBV27 15 few TGTGCCAGCAGCCCACAGGGACGAGAACAAGAGACCCAGTACTTC CASSPQGREQETQYF
NA TRBJ1-5 TRBV29-1 13 few TGCAGCGTTGGGACAACGCTAAATCAGCCCCAGCATTTT CSVGTTLNQPQHF
NA TRBJ2-7 TRBV3-1 15 many TGTGCCAGCAGCCAAGCATATGGCGTAGGCTACGAGCAGTACTTC CASSQAYGVGYEQYF
NA TRBJ1-1 TRBV4-1 13 many TGCGCCAGCAGCCAATATCTAGGCACTGAAGCTTTCTTT CASSQYLGTEAFF
TRBD1 TRBJ1-5 TRBV30 15 many TGTGCCTGGAGTCAGGGGGCGAAAGGCAATCAGCCCCAGCATTTT CAWSQGAKGNQPQHF
NA TRBJ1-2 TRBV20-1 12 NA TGCAGTGCTAGAGGCGGGCTGGACGGCTACACCTTC CSARGGLDGYTF
NA TRBJ1-2 TRBV5-1 14 many TGCGCCAGCAGCTTGGGGGACGGATCTTATGGCTACACCTTC CASSLGDGSYGYTF
NA TRBJ1-4 TRBV9 13 NA TGTGCCAGCAGCACGGGACTTTATGAAAAACTGTTTTTT CASSTGLYEKLFF
NA TRBJ1-5 TRBV15 15 NA TGTGCCACCAGCAGTGGTACAGTCAGAAATCAGCCCCAGCATTTT CATSSGTVRNQPQHF
TRBD1 TRBJ2-1 TRBV4-1 17 NA TGCGCCAGCAGCCCTTCTTTCCACCGGGACAGCAACAATGAGCAGTTCTTC CASSPSFHRDSNNEQFF
NA TRBJ1-2 TRBV28 15 many TGTGCCAGCAGTTTAACGGGGGCAGGGTCCTATGGCTACACCTTC CASSLTGAGSYGYTF
TRBD2 TRBJ2-1 TRBV7-3 18 many TGTGCCAGCAGCTTGGGGCTATGGGCTAGCGGGGAGTACAATGAGCAGTTCTTC CASSLGLWASGEYNEQFF
NA TRBJ2-7 TRBV11-2 11 many TGTGCCAGCAGCTTAAAGCTTGAGCAGTACTTC CASSLKLEQYF
TRBD2 TRBJ2-7 TRBV7-8 16 many TGTGCCAGCAGCTTAGCGCTGGGGCGGGGGGGCTACGAGCAGTACTTC CASSLALGRGGYEQYF
TRBD2 TRBJ2-5 TRBV10-1 16 NA TGCGCCAGCATCACAGCGGGGGGGAAAACCCAAGAGACCCAGTACTTC CASITAGGKTQETQYF
NA TRBJ1-6 TRBV20-1 17 few TGCAGTGCTATGAGGGTCTCGGAGGCCCTGCGTGGGTCACCCCTCCACTTT CSAMRVSEALRGSPLHF
NA TRBJ2-5 TRBV5-1 13 few TGCGCCAGCAGCCAGGGGAGCGGAGAGACCCAGTACTTC CASSQGSGETQYF
NA TRBJ2-1 TRBV7-7 15 many TGTGCTAGCAGCTTAGACAGGTTGGGAGGCGGTGAGCAGTTCTTC CASSLDRLGGGEQFF
NA TRBJ1-5 TRBV27 15 many TGTGCCAGCAGTCCCCAGTGGGATAGCAATCAGCCCCAGCATTTT CASSPQWDSNQPQHF
TRBD1 TRBJ2-3 TRBV27 15 many TGTGCCAGCAGAAGCTACAGGGGGCAAGGTGATACGCAGTATTTT CASRSYRGQGDTQYF
NA TRBJ1-1 TRBV10-2 14 NA TGCGCCAGCAGTGAGTCCGCAGTGAACACTGAAGCTTTCTTT CASSESAVNTEAFF
NA TRBJ1-5 TRBV6-2/TRBV6-3 17 few TGTGCCAGCAGTCCCCCGTGGACAGTTACACTCCATCAGCCCCAGCATTTT CASSPPWTVTLHQPQHF
NA TRBJ1-1 TRBV12-3/TRBV12-4 16 many TGTGCCAGCAGTTTAATGCCAGGACCCTTGAACACTGAAGCTTTCTTT CASSLMPGPLNTEAFF
TRBD1 TRBJ2-2 TRBV20-1 15 many TGCAGTGCTGGAGACAGGGGGCCGAACACCGGGGAGCTGTTTTTT CSAGDRGPNTGELFF
TRBD2 TRBJ2-2 TRBV28 16 many TGTGCCAGCAGTTTCAGCCTAGCGGGGACCACCGGGGAGCTGTTTTTT CASSFSLAGTTGELFF
NA TRBJ2-6 TRBV7-8 16 many TGTGCCAGCAGCTTTGCAGAATACTCTGGGGCCAACGTCCTGACTTTC CASSFAEYSGANVLTF
NA TRBJ1-1 TRBV28 16 many TGTGCCAGCAGTTTTGGGAAGGGGGTCATGAACACTGAAGCTTTCTTT CASSFGKGVMNTEAFF
TRBD2 TRBJ2-7 TRBV7-9 16 few TGTGCCAGCAGCTCGACAACCGGGACTAGCCCCTACGAGCAGTACTTC CASSSTTGTSPYEQYF